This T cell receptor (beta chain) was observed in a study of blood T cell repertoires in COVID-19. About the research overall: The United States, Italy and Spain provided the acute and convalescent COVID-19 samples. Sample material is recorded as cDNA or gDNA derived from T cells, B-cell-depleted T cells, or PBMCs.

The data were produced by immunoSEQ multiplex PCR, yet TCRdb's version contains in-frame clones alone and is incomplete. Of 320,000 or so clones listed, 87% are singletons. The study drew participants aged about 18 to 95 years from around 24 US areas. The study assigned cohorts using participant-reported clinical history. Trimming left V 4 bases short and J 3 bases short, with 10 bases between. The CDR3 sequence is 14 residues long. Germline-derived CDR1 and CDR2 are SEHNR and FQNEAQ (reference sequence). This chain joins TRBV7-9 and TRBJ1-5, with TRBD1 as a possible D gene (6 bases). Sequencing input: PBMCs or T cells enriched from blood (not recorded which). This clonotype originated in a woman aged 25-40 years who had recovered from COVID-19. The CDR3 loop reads CASSSRQDNQPQHF. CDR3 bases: TGTGCCAGCAGCTCCCGACAGGACAATCAGCCCCAGCATTTT.